The entry below describes one T cell receptor (beta chain). The CDR3 is made up of 17 amino acids. The V segment lost 8 bases and the J segment 2 bases; nucleotides outside the gene matches: 17. Germline V gene sequence: CDR1 LGHDT, CDR2 YNNKEL (reference sequence). This record belongs to a study of blood T cell repertoires in COVID-19. Study-wide context: Sources were T cells, B-cell-depleted T cells, or PBMCs; the material itself was cDNA or gDNA.

Here immunoSEQ multiplex PCR was the method, and the copy in TCRdb shows in-frame clones only, minus some. The sample shows more than 95,000 clones, roughly 80% of them seen only once. The TCR sequence derives from a man aged 60 to 75 with acute or convalescent COVID-19. The V call is TRBV3-1 (or the pseudogene TRBV3-2), the J call TRBJ2-5; TRBD2 matches at 7 bases. What was sequenced was peripheral blood. The CDR3 is CASARKSGGRLQETQYF. DNA of the CDR3: TGTGCCAGCGCCCGGAAGTCCGGGGGGAGACTACAAGAGACCCAGTACTTC.